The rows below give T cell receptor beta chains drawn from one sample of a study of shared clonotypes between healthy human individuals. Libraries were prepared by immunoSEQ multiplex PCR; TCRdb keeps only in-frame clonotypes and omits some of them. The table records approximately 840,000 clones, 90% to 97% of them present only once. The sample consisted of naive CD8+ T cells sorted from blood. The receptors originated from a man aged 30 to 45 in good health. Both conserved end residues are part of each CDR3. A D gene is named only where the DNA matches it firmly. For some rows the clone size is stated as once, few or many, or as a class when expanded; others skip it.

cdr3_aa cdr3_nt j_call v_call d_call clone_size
CASSPTGEYEQYF TGTGCCAGTAGTCCAACAGGAGAATACGAGCAGTACTTC TRBJ2-7 TRBV19 NA NA
CASSTPIQETQYF TGTGCCAGCAGCACCCCCATCCAAGAGACCCAGTACTTC TRBJ2-5 TRBV11-2 NA NA
CASSDWTGGEETQYF TGTGCCAGCAGCGACTGGACAGGGGGCGAGGAGACCCAGTACTTC TRBJ2-5 TRBV5-4 TRBD1 NA
CASSVETDSYEQYF TGTGCCAGCAGCGTAGAGACTGACAGTTACGAGCAGTACTTC TRBJ2-7 TRBV7-9 NA NA
CASSLPLRDGQPGNGYTF TGTGCCAGCAGCTTACCGCTCCGGGACGGCCAGCCAGGGAATGGCTACACCTTC TRBJ1-2 TRBV7-8 NA NA
CASSLYPDITYEQYF TGTGCCAGCAGTTTATATCCGGACATTACCTACGAGCAGTACTTC TRBJ2-7 TRBV27 NA NA
CASSQVGTGGFYEQYF TGCGCCAGCAGCCAAGTTGGGACAGGGGGCTTCTACGAGCAGTACTTC TRBJ2-7 TRBV4-3 TRBD1 NA
CASSERGTVMNTEAFF TGTGCCAGCAGTGAGCGTGGGACGGTGATGAACACTGAAGCTTTCTTT TRBJ1-1 TRBV6-1 NA NA
CASSSDQNYEQYF TGTGCCAGCAGCTCGGACCAAAACTACGAGCAGTACTTC TRBJ2-7 TRBV7-2 NA NA
CAWSPTGGDGYTF TGTGCCTGGAGTCCCACAGGGGGCGATGGCTACACCTTC TRBJ1-2 TRBV30 TRBD1 NA
CASSSPPGAGNTEAFF TGTGCCAGCAGTTCTCCCCCTGGGGCAGGGAACACTGAAGCTTTCTTT TRBJ1-1 TRBV7-9 NA NA
CATLGGSPYEQYF TGTGCCACCCTTGGCGGGAGTCCCTACGAGCAGTACTTC TRBJ2-7 TRBV27 TRBD2 NA
CASSWFFDRGIGTQYF TGTGCCAGCAGCTGGTTTTTCGACAGGGGCATCGGGACCCAGTACTTC TRBJ2-5 TRBV11-2 TRBD1 NA
CASSLTAEETQYF TGTGCCAGCAGCTTAACCGCTGAAGAGACCCAGTACTTC TRBJ2-5 TRBV13 NA few
CSAVGVELTSGSRYEQYF TGCAGCGCTGTGGGTGTCGAATTAACTAGCGGGAGTAGATACGAGCAGTACTTC TRBJ2-7 TRBV29-1 TRBD2 once
CASSYSARYEQYF TGTGCCAGCAGTTACTCTGCCCGCTACGAGCAGTACTTC TRBJ2-7 TRBV6-6 NA NA
CASSTVSGNTIYF TGTGCCAGTAGTACCGTCTCTGGAAACACCATATATTTT TRBJ1-3 TRBV19 NA NA
CASSSQGTGELFF TGTGCCAGCAGCTCACAGGGGACCGGGGAGCTGTTTTTT TRBJ2-2 TRBV9 TRBD1 NA
CASSFGWAYEQYF TGTGCCAGCAGCTTCGGCTGGGCCTACGAGCAGTACTTC TRBJ2-7 TRBV5-4 NA NA
CASSLVPLGIQETQYF TGTGCCAGCAGCTTAGTCCCCTTGGGGATCCAAGAGACCCAGTACTTC TRBJ2-5 TRBV11-2 NA NA
CASRDRDRAEAFF TGTGCCAGCAGGGACAGGGATCGAGCTGAAGCTTTCTTT TRBJ1-1 TRBV27 TRBD1 once
CASSSTRGQFF TGTGCCAGCAGTTCCACCAGAGGGCAGTTCTTC TRBJ2-1 TRBV6-6 NA NA
CASSSLFTEAFF TGTGCCAGCAGCTCCTTATTCACTGAAGCTTTCTTT TRBJ1-1 TRBV7-2 NA NA
CASSPTGRYEKLFF TGTGCCAGCAGCCCGACAGGCCGCTATGAAAAACTGTTTTTT TRBJ1-4 TRBV7-9 NA NA
CASSLGGLAGNEQYF TGTGCCAGCAGCTTAGGCGGTCTAGCGGGCAACGAGCAGTACTTC TRBJ2-7 TRBV13 TRBD2 NA
CASSAWDRYYEQYF TGTGCCAGCAGCGCCTGGGACAGGTACTACGAGCAGTACTTC TRBJ2-7 TRBV13 TRBD1 NA
CASSLAPFPGVGTGELFF TGTGCCAGCAGCTTAGCGCCGTTTCCGGGAGTAGGCACCGGGGAGCTGTTTTTT TRBJ2-2 TRBV7-6 NA once
CASRQLQGASTEAFF TGTGCCAGTAGACAACTACAGGGGGCATCAACTGAAGCTTTCTTT TRBJ1-1 TRBV19 TRBD1 NA
CASSAAGGAGYEQYF TGTGCCAGCAGTGCCGCAGGGGGCGCGGGGTACGAGCAGTACTTC TRBJ2-7 TRBV27 TRBD1 NA
CATSDRGGANVLTF TGTGCCACCTCAGACAGGGGTGGGGCCAACGTCCTGACTTTC TRBJ2-6 TRBV15 TRBD1 NA
CAISGGSDQPQHF TGTGCCATCTCTGGGGGATCGGATCAGCCCCAGCATTTT TRBJ1-5 TRBV10-3 NA once
CASSVTSGKDGYTF TGTGCCAGCAGCGTGACATCAGGGAAGGATGGCTACACCTTC TRBJ1-2 TRBV9 NA NA
CASGLALQRSAAKNIQYF TGTGCTAGTGGTTTGGCTCTTCAAAGGTCCGCTGCCAAAAACATTCAGTACTTC TRBJ2-4 TRBV12-5 NA NA
CASRRTSGGTDTQYF TGTGCCAGCAGACGCACTAGCGGAGGGACAGATACGCAGTATTTT TRBJ2-3 TRBV5-4 TRBD2 NA
CASSLIFGSTDTQYF TGTGCCAGCAGTTTAATTTTCGGAAGCACAGATACGCAGTATTTT TRBJ2-3 TRBV27 NA NA
CATRGYYGYTF TGTGCCACACGGGGGTACTATGGCTACACCTTC TRBJ1-2 TRBV9 NA NA
CASSLWNRAYEQYF TGTGCCAGCAGCTTGTGGAACAGGGCGTATGAGCAGTACTTC TRBJ2-7 TRBV5-4 NA NA
CASRERDRPQETQYF TGTGCCAGCAGAGAACGGGACAGGCCACAAGAGACCCAGTACTTC TRBJ2-5 TRBV6-1 TRBD1 NA
CASSATGLYGYTF TGTGCCAGCAGCGCAACAGGGCTCTATGGCTACACCTTC TRBJ1-2 TRBV7-9 NA once